This TCR beta chain was obtained from a study of cytomegalovirus exposure and HLA in healthy donors. General study points: Within the data, a cluster of highly shared sequence variants was likely a sequencing artifact. What a later analysis showed was that several of the most significant clusters appeared linked to common viral pathogens. A missense variant in DCLRE1C was later tied to TCR beta V- and J-gene trimming.

A note on this clone: What it binds is unknown. A read error may account for a junction end that differs from germline.

The germline gives CDR1 SEHNR, CDR2 FQNEAQ (reference sequence). The CDR3 is made up of 15 amino acids. Both 60 Vbeta primers and 13 Jbeta primers went into the PCR. The method was immunoSEQ multiplex PCR; TCRdb's version includes in-frame clones alone and lacks a portion of them. The table records fewer than 200,000 clones, roughly 84% of them present only once. The chain links TRBV7-9 to TRBJ2-5; 7 bases are a match to TRBD2. Sample: PBMCs. This clonotype was sampled from a male donor in good health and CMV-seronegative. The chain's CDR3 is CSSSLAWDYQETQYF. DNA of the CDR3: TGTTCCAGCAGCTTAGCGTGGGACTATCAAGAGACCCAGTACTTC.